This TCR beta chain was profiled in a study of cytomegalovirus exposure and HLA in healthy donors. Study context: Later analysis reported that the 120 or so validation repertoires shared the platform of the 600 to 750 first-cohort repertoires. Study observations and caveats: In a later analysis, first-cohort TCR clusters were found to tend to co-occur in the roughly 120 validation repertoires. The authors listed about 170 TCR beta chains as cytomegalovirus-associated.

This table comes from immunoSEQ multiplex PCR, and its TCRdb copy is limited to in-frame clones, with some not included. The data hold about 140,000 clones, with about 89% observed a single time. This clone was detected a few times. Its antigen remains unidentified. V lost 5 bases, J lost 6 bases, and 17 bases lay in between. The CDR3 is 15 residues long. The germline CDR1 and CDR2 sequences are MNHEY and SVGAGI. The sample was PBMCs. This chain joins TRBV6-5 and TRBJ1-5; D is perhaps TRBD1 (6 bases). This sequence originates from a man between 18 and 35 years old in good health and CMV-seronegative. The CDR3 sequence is CASSPRGGEVQPQHF. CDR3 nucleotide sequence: TGTGCCAGCAGTCCCCGAGGGGGGGAGGTTCAGCCCCAGCATTTT.